This record concerns one T cell receptor (beta chain) sequence. Its antigen remains unidentified. The data originate from a study of T cells expressing NK-cell markers. Reanalyzing the 5' RACE reads, TCRdb keeps one entry per CDR3 protein, without DNA. The sample shows approximately 440,000 distinct CDR3 sequences, and over 1.1% sits with its ten largest clones. Study-wide findings and caveats: Dominant NKG2C+ clonotypes were found to form roughly 1.0-7.0% of CD8+ T cells in more than five donors. In several donors, these clonotypes also led the CD3+CD56-NKG2C+ fraction.

This CDR3 region has 16 residues. Germline CDR1 reads LGHDT; CDR2 reads YNNKEL (reference sequence). The source material was blood T cells: a sorted CD56 or NKG2C T cell subset, CD4+ or CD8+ T cells, or bulk PBMC T cells (not recorded which). This receptor was identified in a woman between 50 and 59 years old in good health. The chain uses TRBV3-1 and TRBJ2-1; the TCRdb D gene call, TRBD1, has no DNA to confirm it. CDR3: CASSPPSPLSYNEQFF.